This T cell receptor (beta chain) was retrieved from a study of T cell responses to AZD1222 COVID-19 vaccine. General study findings and limits: Most donors were white British, females outnumbered males, and clonal diversity was possibly underestimated. Repertoire sampling occurred only after the peak T cell response.

Germline CDR1 SEHNR, CDR2 FQNEAQ (reference sequence). Trimming shortened V by 1 base and J by 7 bases, and 7 bases separated the two germline ends. CDR3 length: 12 amino acids. Clones were read by immunoSEQ multiplex PCR, and TCRdb kept only the in-frame ones, dropping some. The sample has about 180,000 clones; 90% to 95% are singletons. A note on this clone: Antigen unknown.

V usage is TRBV7-9 and J usage is TRBJ2-5, with D unresolved. The material sequenced was peripheral blood, taken 28 days after the second dose of the MenACWY control vaccine. The TCR was taken from an adult who received the MenACWY meningococcal vaccine as a control. CDR3 region: CASSLEWGTQYF. The CDR3 bases are TGTGCCAGCAGCTTAGAGTGGGGGACCCAGTACTTC.